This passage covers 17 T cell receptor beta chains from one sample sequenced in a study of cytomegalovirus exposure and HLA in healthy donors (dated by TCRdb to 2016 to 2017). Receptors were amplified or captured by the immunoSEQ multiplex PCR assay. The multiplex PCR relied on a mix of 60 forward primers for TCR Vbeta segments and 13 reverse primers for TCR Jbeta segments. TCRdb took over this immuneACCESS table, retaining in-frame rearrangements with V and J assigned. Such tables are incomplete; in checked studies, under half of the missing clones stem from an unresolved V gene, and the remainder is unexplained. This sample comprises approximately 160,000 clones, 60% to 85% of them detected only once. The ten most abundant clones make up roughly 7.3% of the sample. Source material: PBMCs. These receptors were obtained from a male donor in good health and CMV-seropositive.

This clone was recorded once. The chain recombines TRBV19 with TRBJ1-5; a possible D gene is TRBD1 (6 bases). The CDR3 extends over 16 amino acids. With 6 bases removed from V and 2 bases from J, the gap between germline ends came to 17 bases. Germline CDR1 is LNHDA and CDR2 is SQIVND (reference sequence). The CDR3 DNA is TGTGCCAGTAGGAATTACAGGGTGGATGGCAATCAGCCCCAGCATTTT. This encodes CASRNYRVDGNQPQHF.

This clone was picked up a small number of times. The CDR3 region has the DNA TGTGCCACCAGCAGAGAAAGGGGGGGTAGAAAACTGTTTTTT. Translated: CATSRERGGRKLFF. This sequence joins TRBV15 and TRBJ1-4, with D possibly being TRBD1 (6 bases). The CDR3 loop spans 14 amino acids. Trimming stripped 0 bases from V and 10 bases from J, with 12 bases between. Germline assignment: CDR1 LNHNV and CDR2 YYDKDF (reference sequence).

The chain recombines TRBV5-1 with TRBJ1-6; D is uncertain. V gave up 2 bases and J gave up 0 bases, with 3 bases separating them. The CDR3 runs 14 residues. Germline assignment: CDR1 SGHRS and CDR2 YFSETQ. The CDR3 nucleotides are TGCGCCAGCAGCTTCGGCTCCTATAATTCACCCCTCCACTTT. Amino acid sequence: CASSFGSYNSPLHF. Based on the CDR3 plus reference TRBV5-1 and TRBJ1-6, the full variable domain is KAGVTQTPRYLIKTRGQQVTLSCSPISGHRSVSWYQQTPGQGLQFLFEYFSETQRNKGNFPGRFSGRQFSNSRSEMNVSTLELGDSALYLCASSFGSYNSPLHFGNGTRLTVT.

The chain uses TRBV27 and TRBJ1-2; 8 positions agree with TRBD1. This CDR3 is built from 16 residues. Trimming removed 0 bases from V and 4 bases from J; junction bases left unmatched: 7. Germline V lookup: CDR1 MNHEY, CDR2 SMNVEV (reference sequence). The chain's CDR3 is CASSLSASGGSYGYTF. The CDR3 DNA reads TGTGCCAGCAGTTTATCGGCCTCAGGGGGCAGCTATGGCTACACCTTC.

The CDR3 spells CASSLGGEETQYF. Here the CDR3 DNA reads TGCGCCAGCAGCTTGGGGGGCGAGGAGACCCAGTACTTC. The J gene is TRBJ2-5, the V gene TRBV5-1, with a weak D call TRBD1 (5 bases). The CDR3 is 13 amino acids. V lost 0 bases and J 5 bases, leaving 8 bases between the germline ends. Germline-derived CDR1 and CDR2 are SGHRS and YFSETQ.

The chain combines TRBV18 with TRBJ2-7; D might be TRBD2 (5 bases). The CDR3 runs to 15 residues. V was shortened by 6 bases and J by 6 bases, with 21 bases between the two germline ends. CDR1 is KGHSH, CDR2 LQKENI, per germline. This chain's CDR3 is CASSPASGGLLEQYF. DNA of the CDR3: TGTGCCAGCTCTCCAGCCTCGGGCGGGCTACTCGAGCAGTACTTC.

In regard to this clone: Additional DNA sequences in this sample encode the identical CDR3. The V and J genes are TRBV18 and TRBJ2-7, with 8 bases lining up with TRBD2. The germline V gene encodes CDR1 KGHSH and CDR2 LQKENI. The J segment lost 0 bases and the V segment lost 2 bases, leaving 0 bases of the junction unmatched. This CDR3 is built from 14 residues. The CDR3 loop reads CASSPSGGSYEQYF. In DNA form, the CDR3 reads TGTGCCAGCTCACCAAGCGGGGGCTCCTACGAGCAGTACTTC.

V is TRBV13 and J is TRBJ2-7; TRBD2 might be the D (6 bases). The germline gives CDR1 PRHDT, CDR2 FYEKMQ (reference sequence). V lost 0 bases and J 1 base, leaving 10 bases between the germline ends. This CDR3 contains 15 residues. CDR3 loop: CASSLGAGKSYEQYF. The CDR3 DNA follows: TGTGCCAGCAGCTTAGGGGCGGGGAAGTCCTACGAGCAGTACTTC.

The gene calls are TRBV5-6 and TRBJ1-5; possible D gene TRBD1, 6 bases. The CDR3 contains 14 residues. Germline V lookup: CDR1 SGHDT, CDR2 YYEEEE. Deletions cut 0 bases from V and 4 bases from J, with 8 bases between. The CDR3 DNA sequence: TGTGCCAGCAGCTTGGAGGGGGTGAATCAGCCCCAGCATTTT. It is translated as CASSLEGVNQPQHF.

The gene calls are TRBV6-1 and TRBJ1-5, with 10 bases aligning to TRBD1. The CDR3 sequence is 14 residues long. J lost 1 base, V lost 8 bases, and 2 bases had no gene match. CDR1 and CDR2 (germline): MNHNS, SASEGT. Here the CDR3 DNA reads TGTGCCAGCCGGGACAGGGGAAGCAATCAGCCCCAGCATTTT. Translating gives CASRDRGSNQPQHF.

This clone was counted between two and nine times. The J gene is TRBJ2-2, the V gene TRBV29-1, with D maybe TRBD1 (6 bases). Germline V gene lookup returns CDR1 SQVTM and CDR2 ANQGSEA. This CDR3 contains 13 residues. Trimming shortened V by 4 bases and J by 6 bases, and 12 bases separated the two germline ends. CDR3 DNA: TGCAGCGTTGGTGGGGACAACTCCGGGGAGCTGTTTTTT. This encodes CSVGGDNSGELFF.

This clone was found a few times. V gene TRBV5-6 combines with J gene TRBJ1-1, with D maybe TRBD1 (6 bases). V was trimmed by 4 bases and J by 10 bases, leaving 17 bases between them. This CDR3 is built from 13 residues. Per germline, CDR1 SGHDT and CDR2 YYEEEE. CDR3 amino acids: CASSPAGQIGAFF. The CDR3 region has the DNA TGTGCCAGCAGCCCGGCCGGACAGATAGGAGCTTTCTTT.

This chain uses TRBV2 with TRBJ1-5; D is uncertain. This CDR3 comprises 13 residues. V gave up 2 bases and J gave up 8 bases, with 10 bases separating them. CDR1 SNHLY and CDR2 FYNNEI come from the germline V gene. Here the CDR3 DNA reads TGTGCCAGCAGTGAATCGGGTTGGGAGCCCCAGCATTTT. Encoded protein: CASSESGWEPQHF.

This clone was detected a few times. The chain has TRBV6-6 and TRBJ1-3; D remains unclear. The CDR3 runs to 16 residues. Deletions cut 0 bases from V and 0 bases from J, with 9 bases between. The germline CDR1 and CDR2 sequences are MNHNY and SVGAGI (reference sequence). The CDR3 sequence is CASSYSFRGSGNTIYF. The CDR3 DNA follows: TGTGCCAGCAGTTACTCTTTCCGGGGCTCTGGAAACACCATATATTTT.

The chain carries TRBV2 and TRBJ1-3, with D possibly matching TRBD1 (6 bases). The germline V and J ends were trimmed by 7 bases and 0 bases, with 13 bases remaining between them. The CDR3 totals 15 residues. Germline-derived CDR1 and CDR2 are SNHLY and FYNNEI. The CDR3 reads CASTRQVISGNTIYF. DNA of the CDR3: TGTGCCAGCACGCGACAGGTTATCTCTGGAAACACCATATATTTT.

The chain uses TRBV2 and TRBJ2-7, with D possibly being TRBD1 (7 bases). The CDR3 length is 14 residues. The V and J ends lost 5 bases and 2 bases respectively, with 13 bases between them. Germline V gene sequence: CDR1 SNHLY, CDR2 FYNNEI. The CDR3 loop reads CASSYDREAYEQYF. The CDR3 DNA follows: TGTGCCAGCAGTTACGACAGGGAGGCCTACGAGCAGTACTTC.

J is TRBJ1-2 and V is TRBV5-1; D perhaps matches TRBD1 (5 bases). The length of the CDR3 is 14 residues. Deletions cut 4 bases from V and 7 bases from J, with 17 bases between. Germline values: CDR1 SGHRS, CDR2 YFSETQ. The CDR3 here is CASSPQGREGGYTF. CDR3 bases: TGCGCCAGCAGCCCCCAGGGTAGGGAGGGTGGCTACACCTTC. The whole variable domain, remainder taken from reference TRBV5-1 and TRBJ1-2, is KAGVTQTPRYLIKTRGQQVTLSCSPISGHRSVSWYQQTPGQGLQFLFEYFSETQRNKGNFPGRFSGRQFSNSRSEMNVSTLELGDSALYLCASSPQGREGGYTFGSGTRLTVV.